This paragraph reports one T cell receptor beta chain. Its antigen is as yet unknown. The data belong to a study of cytomegalovirus exposure and HLA in healthy donors. Notes on the study in general: TCR beta chain V- and J-gene trimming was linked, in a later analysis, to a missense variant in DCLRE1C. The authors enumerated 180 or so TCR beta chains as linked to cytomegalovirus.

V dropped 8 bases and J dropped 0 bases, with 8 bases sitting between them. This CDR3 has 14 residues. Germline CDR1 SGHTA, CDR2 FQGNSA. Primers included in the PCR were 60 Vbeta and 13 Jbeta primers. Produced via immunoSEQ multiplex PCR; TCRdb's table is partial and in-frame only. The sample consists of around 40,000 clones, 64% of them appearing once. The sequence came from a human donor in good health. The V gene is TRBV7-2, the J gene TRBJ1-6; D gene ambiguous. The specimen was PBMCs. CDR3 amino acids: CASSRSSYNSPLHF. The CDR3 DNA is TGTGCCAGCTCTCGGAGCTCCTATAATTCACCCCTCCACTTT. Drawing the rest from reference TRBV7-2 and TRBJ1-6, the complete variable domain is GAGVSQSPSNKVTEKGKDVELRCDPISGHTALYWYRQSLGQGLEFLIYFQGNSAPDKSGLPSDRFSAERTGGSVSTLTIQRTQQEDSAVYLCASSRSSYNSPLHFGNGTRLTVT.